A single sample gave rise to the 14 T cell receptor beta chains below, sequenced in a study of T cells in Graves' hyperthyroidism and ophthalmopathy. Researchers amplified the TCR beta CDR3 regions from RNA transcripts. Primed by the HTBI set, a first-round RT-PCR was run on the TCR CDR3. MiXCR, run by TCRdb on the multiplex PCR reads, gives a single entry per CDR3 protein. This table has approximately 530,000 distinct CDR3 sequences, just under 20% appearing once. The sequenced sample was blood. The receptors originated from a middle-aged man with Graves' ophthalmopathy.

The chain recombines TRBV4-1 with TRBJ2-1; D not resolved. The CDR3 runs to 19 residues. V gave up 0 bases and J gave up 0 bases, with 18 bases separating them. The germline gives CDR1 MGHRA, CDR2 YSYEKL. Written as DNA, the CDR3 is TGCGCCAGCAGCCAAGATTCCTCAAGTGCAGAGAGCTCCTACAATGAGCAGTTCTTC. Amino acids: CASSQDSSSAESSYNEQFF.

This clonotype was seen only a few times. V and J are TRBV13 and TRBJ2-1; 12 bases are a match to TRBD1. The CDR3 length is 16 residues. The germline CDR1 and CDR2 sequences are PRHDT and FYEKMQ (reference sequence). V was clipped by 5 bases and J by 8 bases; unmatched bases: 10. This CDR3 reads CASSRAPGQGAHEQFF. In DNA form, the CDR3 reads TGTGCCAGCAGCCGGGCCCCGGGACAGGGGGCACATGAGCAGTTCTTC.

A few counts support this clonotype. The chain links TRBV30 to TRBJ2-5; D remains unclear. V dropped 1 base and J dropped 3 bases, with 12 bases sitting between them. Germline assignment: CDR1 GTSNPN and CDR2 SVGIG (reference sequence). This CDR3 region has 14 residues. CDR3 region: CAWSAPVGKETQYF. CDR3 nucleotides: TGTGCCTGGAGTGCCCCAGTAGGGAAAGAGACCCAGTACTTC. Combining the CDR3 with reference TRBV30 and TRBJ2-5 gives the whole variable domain SQTIHQWPATLVQPVGSPLSLECTVEGTSNPNLYWYRQAAGRGLQLLFYSVGIGQISSEVPQNLSASRPQDRQFILSSKKLLLSDSGFYLCAWSAPVGKETQYFGPGTRLLVL.

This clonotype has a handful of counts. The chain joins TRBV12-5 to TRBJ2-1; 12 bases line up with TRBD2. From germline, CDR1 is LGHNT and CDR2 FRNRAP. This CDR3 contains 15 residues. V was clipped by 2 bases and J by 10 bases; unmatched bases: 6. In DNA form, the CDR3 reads TGTGCTAGTGGTTTGTCTAGCGGGAGGGCCGGGGAGCAGTTCTTC. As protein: CASGLSSGRAGEQFF.

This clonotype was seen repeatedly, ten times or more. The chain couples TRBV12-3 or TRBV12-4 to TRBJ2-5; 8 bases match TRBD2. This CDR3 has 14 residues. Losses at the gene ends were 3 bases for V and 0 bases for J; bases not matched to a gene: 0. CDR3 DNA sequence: TGTGCCAGCAGTTTGGGACTAGACCAAGAGACCCAGTACTTC. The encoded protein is CASSLGLDQETQYF.

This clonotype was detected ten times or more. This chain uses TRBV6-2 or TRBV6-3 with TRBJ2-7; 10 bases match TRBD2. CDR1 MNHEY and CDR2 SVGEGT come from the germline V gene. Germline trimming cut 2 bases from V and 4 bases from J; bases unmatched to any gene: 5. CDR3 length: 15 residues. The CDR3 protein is CASSYDSGRAYEQYF. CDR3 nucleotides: TGTGCCAGCAGTTACGACAGCGGGAGGGCATACGAGCAGTACTTC.

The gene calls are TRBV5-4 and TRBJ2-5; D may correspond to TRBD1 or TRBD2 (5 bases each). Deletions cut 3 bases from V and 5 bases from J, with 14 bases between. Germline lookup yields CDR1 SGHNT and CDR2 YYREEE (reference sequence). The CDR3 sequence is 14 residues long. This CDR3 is CASSSQLRGETQYF. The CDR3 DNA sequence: TGTGCCAGCAGCTCACAACTTCGGGGCGAGACCCAGTACTTC.

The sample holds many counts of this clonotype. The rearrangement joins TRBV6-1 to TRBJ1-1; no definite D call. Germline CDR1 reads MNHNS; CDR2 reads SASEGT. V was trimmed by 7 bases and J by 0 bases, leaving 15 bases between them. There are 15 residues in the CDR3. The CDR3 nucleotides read TGTGCCAGCAAAGCAGAGAGGCAGCTGAACACTGAAGCTTTCTTT. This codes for CASKAERQLNTEAFF.

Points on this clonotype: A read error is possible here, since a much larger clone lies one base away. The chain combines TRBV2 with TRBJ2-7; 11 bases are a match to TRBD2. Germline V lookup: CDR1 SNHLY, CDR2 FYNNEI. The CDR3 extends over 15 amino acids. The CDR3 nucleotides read TGTGCCAGCAGCGAGGGACTAGCGGATTCCTACGGGCAGTACTTC. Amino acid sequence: CASSEGLADSYGQYF.

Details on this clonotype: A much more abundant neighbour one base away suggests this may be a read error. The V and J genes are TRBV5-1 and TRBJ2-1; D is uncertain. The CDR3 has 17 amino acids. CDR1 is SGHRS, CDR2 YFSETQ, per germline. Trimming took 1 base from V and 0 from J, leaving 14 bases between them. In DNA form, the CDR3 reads TGCGCCAGCAGCTTGTGTGCACGGCTGAGCTCCTACAATGAGCAGTTCTTC. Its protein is CASSLCARLSSYNEQFF.

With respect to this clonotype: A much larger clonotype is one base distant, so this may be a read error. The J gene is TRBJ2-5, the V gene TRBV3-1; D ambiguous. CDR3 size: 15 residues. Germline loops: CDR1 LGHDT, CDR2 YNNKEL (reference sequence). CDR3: CASNQGWAVQETQYF. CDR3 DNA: TGTGCCAGCAACCAAGGATGGGCGGTACAAGAGACCCAGTACTTC.

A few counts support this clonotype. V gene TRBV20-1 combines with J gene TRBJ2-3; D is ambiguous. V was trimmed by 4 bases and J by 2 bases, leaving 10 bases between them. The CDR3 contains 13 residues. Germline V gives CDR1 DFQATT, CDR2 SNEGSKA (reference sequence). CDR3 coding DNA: TGCAGTGCTAACCTCATCCTCACAGATACGCAGTATTTT. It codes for CSANLILTDTQYF.

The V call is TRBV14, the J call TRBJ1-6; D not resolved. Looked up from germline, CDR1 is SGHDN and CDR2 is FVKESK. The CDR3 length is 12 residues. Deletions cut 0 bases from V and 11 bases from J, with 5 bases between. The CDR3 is CASSQELTPLHF. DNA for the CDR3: TGTGCCAGCAGCCAAGAACTTACACCCCTCCACTTT.

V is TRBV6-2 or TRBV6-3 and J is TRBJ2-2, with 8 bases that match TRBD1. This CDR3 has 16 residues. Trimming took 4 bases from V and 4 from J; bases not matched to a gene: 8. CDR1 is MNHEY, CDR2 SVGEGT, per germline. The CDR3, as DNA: TGTGCCAGCAGTTCCCAGGGGGCGCGGGGCACCGGGGAGCTGTTTTTT. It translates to CASSSQGARGTGELFF.